These 5 T cell receptor beta chains share one sample of origin, sequenced in a study of blood T cell repertoires in COVID-19. Here immunoSEQ multiplex PCR was the method, and the copy in TCRdb shows in-frame clones only, minus some. The data contain 90,000 or so clones, around 87% of them seen just once; the ten biggest clones take up roughly a sixth. Sequenced: peripheral blood. The receptors originated from a human donor in a cohort sampled during active COVID-19.

The chain carries TRBV5-6 and TRBJ2-1, with a possible D match to TRBD2 (6 bases). The V end was cut by 1 base, the J end by 0 bases, with 8 bases between. CDR3 length: 15 residues. The germline V gene has CDR1 SGHDT and CDR2 YYEEEE. The CDR3 loop is CASSLFGSSYNEQFF. The CDR3, as DNA: TGTGCCAGCAGCTTGTTCGGGAGCTCCTACAATGAGCAGTTCTTC.

V usage is TRBV2 and J usage is TRBJ2-1, with 12 bases lining up with TRBD2. The V gene end was trimmed by 6 bases and the J gene end by 0 bases; junction bases not matched to a gene: 15. Germline V gives CDR1 SNHLY, CDR2 FYNNEI. The length of the CDR3 is 20 residues. The CDR3 region has the DNA TGTGCCAGCAGACCCCGCCTAGCGGGGGGGCAGTTAAGCTCCTACAATGAGCAGTTCTTC. Its protein product is CASRPRLAGGQLSSYNEQFF. The complete variable domain, with remaining parts taken from reference TRBV2 and TRBJ2-1, reads EPEVTQTPSHQVTQMGQEVILRCVPISNHLYFYWYRQILGQKVEFLVSFYNNEISEKSEIFDDQFSVERPDGSNFTLKIRSTKLEDSAMYFCASRPRLAGGQLSSYNEQFFGPGTRLTVL.

This clone was counted between two and nine times. In the same sample, other DNA sequences code for this CDR3. The chain combines TRBV28 with TRBJ1-5; D is ambiguous. The CDR3 length is 14 residues. The germline gives CDR1 MDHEN, CDR2 SYDVKM. Trimming shortened V by 6 bases and J by 1 base, and 10 bases separated the two germline ends. Written as DNA, the CDR3 is TGTGCCAGCAGCTCCGGAGGGAGCAATCAGCCCCAGCATTTT. Translating gives CASSSGGSNQPQHF.

The chain joins TRBV11-2 to TRBJ2-2; D is perhaps TRBD2 (6 bases). The CDR3 is made up of 15 amino acids. The V end was cut by 6 bases, the J end by 5 bases, with 16 bases between. Per the germline V gene, CDR1 is SGHAT and CDR2 is FQNNGV. The CDR3 DNA reads as TGTGCCAGCAGTCAGGAGGGCGGGGTAACCGGGGAGCTGTTTTTT. Translated: CASSQEGGVTGELFF.

The gene calls are TRBV7-9 and TRBJ1-6; 10 bases agree with TRBD1. CDR1 SEHNR and CDR2 FQNEAQ come from the germline V gene (reference sequence). V lost 2 bases and J lost 7; bases outside the gene matches: 11. This CDR3 comprises 18 residues. This CDR3 reads CASSLLSPGTGENSPLHF. CDR3 coding DNA: TGTGCCAGCAGCTTACTCAGCCCCGGGACAGGGGAGAATTCACCCCTCCACTTT. The full variable domain, with the rest looked up from reference TRBV7-9 and TRBJ1-6, is DTGVSQNPRHKITKRGQNVTFRCDPISEHNRLYWYRQTLGQGPEFLTYFQNEAQLEKSRLLSDRFSAERPKGSFSTLEIQRTEQGDSAMYLCASSLLSPGTGENSPLHFGNGTRLTVT.